The T cell receptor (beta chain) described here comes from a study of blood T cell repertoires in COVID-19. Study details: Whether acute or convalescent, the COVID-19 samples came from the United States, Italy and Spain.

Authors' data handling: Estimation of nucleated cell counts relied on the amplification of reference gene primers. The method was immunoSEQ multiplex PCR; TCRdb's version includes in-frame clones alone and lacks a portion of them. The DNA was the basis for D and trimming; V, J and clone size are from that table. This table has around 100,000 clones, approximately 86% appearing once. This clone was counted between two and nine times. V gave up 1 base and J gave up 3 bases, with 12 bases separating them. Germline CDR1 SNHLY, CDR2 FYNNEI. CDR3 length: 16 residues. Specimen: peripheral blood. This sequence was found in a man aged 45-65 years with active or convalescent COVID-19. The chain uses TRBV2 and TRBJ2-2, with D possibly TRBD2 on 6 matching bases. The CDR3 loop reads CASSEGKPGDTGELFF. In DNA form, the CDR3 reads TGTGCCAGCAGTGAAGGGAAGCCGGGGGACACCGGGGAGCTGTTTTTT.